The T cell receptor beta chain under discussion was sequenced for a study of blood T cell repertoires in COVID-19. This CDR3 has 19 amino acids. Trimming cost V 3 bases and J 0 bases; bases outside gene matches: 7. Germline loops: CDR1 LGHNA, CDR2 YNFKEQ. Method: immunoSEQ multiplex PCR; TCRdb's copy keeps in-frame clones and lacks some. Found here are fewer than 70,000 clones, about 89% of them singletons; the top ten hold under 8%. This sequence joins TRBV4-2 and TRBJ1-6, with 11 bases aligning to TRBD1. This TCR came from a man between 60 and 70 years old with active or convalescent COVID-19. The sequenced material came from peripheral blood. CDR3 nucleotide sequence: TGTGCCAGCAGCCACCCCGGGACAGGGGGAAGCTCCTATAATTCACCCCTCCACTTT. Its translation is CASSHPGTGGSSYNSPLHF.